This TCR beta chain derives from a study of graft-versus-host responses after intestinal transplantation. Of note for this clone: As yet, its antigen is unknown.

Measured with immunoSEQ multiplex PCR; TCRdb has only the in-frame clones, and not every one. The sample yields 90,000 to 150,000 clones, approximately 95% seen once. The specimen comprised unstimulated CD8+ T cells sorted from spleen or lymph node cells, sampled before intestinal transplant. This receptor was identified in a human donor who received an intestinal transplant.

The chain's CDR3 is CASSEIGGRAKPNEQFF. The CDR3, as DNA: TGCGCCAGCAGTGAAATTGGCGGGAGGGCCAAACCAAATGAGCAGTTCTTC. This sequence joins TRBV10-2 and TRBJ2-1; 9 positions match TRBD2. J was trimmed by 7 bases and V by 3 bases; bases with no gene match: 13. The germline CDR1 and CDR2 sequences are WSHSY and SAAADI. The CDR3 is made up of 17 amino acids.